What follows describes a single TCR beta chain. Its antigen is unidentified. One junction end does not reproduce the germline sequence, and a read error may be involved. The CDR3 sequence is 15 residues long. CDR1 and CDR2 from the germline V gene are SGHTA and FQGNSA. This specimen belongs to a study of prognosis after radiotherapy for stage I lung cancer. Study details: The study enrolled about 14 men and a handful of women as patients, aged 53 to 84 with a median of about 73 years. Among 7 or 8 patients the tumors were squamous cell carcinoma, and among about a dozen they were adenocarcinoma.

The genomic DNA TCR beta CDR3 region underwent two rounds of multiplex PCR. Primers targeting each individual TRBV and TRBJ gene were applied in first-round PCR. MiXCR, applied by TCRdb to the multiplex PCR reads, yields one record per CDR3 protein. In the table there are roughly 14,000 distinct CDR3 sequences, roughly 31% of which are singletons. The study's findings and limits: The number of unique TCR clones went down after stereotactic body radiation therapy, with a median of roughly 9,300 versus 7,200.

The TCR comes from a donor at least 50 years old with non-small cell lung cancer. Specimen: PBMCs, collected before or after stereotactic body radiation therapy (not recorded which). J is TRBJ1-2 and V is TRBV7-2; TRBD1 matches at 10 bases. The CDR3 sequence: CANSLASGTGDGYTF. The CDR3 DNA is TGTGCCAACAGCTTAGCTTCCGGGACAGGGGACGGCTACACCTTC.